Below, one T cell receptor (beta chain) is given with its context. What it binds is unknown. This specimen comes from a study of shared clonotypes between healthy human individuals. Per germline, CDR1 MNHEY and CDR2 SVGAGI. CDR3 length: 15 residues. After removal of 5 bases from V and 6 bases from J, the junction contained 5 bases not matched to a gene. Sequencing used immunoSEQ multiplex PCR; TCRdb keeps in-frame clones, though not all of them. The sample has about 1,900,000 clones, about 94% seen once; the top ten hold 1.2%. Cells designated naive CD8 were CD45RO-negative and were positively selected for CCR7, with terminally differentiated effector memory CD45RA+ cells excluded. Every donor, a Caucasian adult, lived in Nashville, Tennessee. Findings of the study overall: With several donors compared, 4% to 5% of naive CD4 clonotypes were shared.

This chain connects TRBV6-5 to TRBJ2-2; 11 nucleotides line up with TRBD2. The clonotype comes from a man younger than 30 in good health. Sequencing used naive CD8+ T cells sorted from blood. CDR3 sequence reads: CASSIAGGPAGELFF. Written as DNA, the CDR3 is TGTGCCAGCAGTATAGCGGGAGGGCCGGCCGGGGAGCTGTTTTTT.